Here is one TCR beta chain with its context. The antigen remains undetermined. These data belong to a study of CD8 T cells in Susac syndrome. Reverse transcription used about 0.5 to 1 ug RNA and random hexamers. An immunoSEQ multiplex PCR amplified TCR beta CDR3 over 54 Vbeta and 13 Jbeta. TCRdb redid the calling of the immunoSEQ multiplex PCR reads with MiXCR, one entry per CDR3 protein. The table has hundreds of thousands of distinct CDR3 sequences, more than 85% seen once; the top ten hold approximately 0.08%. In contrast to the negatively isolated CD8+ and CD4+ T cells, TEMRA cells were FACS-enriched. Points from the study as a whole: It was acknowledged in the study that the number of individuals who were included in its TCR sequencing and HLA analysis was relatively small.

The junction had 11 bases not matched to a gene; V was cut back by 6 bases and J by 4 bases. This CDR3 is built from 14 residues. Germline V gene lookup returns CDR1 DFQATT and CDR2 SNEGSKA (reference sequence). The sequencing input was CD4+ T cells from PBMCs. This sequence was found in a human donor with multiple sclerosis. The chain combines TRBV20-1 with TRBJ1-2; 7 nucleotides match TRBD1. CDR3 bases: TGCAGTGCCCTATCTACGGACAGGCCCTATGGCTACACCTTC. Protein: CSALSTDRPYGYTF.